These 5 T cell receptor beta chains were sequenced from one sample in a study of cytomegalovirus exposure and HLA in healthy donors. The PCR made use of 60 Vbeta and 13 Jbeta primers. Profiled with immunoSEQ multiplex PCR; TCRdb holds only in-frame clones, not every one. The profile shows more than 100,000 clones, more than 65% of them singletons. Specimen: PBMCs. The source is a woman under 30 in good health and CMV-seropositive.

The chain has TRBV7-3 and TRBJ2-1, with 14 bases identical to TRBD2. The V gene end was trimmed by 4 bases and the J gene end by 5 bases; junction bases not matched to a gene: 10. The germline V gene encodes CDR1 SGHTA and CDR2 FQGTGA. This CDR3 has 18 residues. The CDR3 nucleotides read TGTGCCAGCAGCTCTGGACTAGCGGGGGGTGAGTTGCACAATGAGCAGTTCTTC. It specifies CASSSGLAGGELHNEQFF. The full variable domain, in which reference TRBV7-3 and TRBJ2-1 provide the parts outside the CDR3, is GAGVSQTPSNKVTEKGKYVELRCDPISGHTALYWYRQSLGQGPEFLIYFQGTGAADDSGLPNDRFFAVRPEGSVSTLKIQRTERGDSAVYLCASSSGLAGGELHNEQFFGPGTRLTVL.

This clone was seen only once. The genes are TRBV12-5 and TRBJ2-7, with TRBD1 identical over 7 bases. J was trimmed by 3 bases and V by 2 bases; bases with no gene match: 7. Germline assignment: CDR1 LGHNT and CDR2 FRNRAP. CDR3 length equals 15 residues. CDR3 residues: CASGLPRTGNYEQYF. The CDR3, as DNA: TGTGCTAGTGGTTTGCCTCGGACAGGCAACTACGAGCAGTACTTC.

The sample holds one count of this clone. The V call is TRBV6-4, the J call TRBJ1-2, with D unresolved. This CDR3 has 14 residues. The ends were cut back, 2 bases at V and 4 bases at J, with 11 bases in the middle. Germline V CDR1 and CDR2: MRHNA, SNTAGT. The CDR3 region is CASSDLVRSYGYTF. The CDR3 nucleotides read TGTGCCAGCAGTGACCTGGTTAGGAGCTATGGCTACACCTTC.

The chain carries TRBV14 and TRBJ2-2; D may be TRBD1 (5 bases). The germline V and J ends were trimmed by 1 base and 1 base, with 16 bases remaining between them. The germline CDR1 and CDR2 sequences are SGHDN and FVKESK. The CDR3 covers 18 residues. The CDR3 DNA follows: TGTGCCAGCAGCCAAGGATCCGACAGACCGGGGAACACCGGGGAGCTGTTTTTT. It is translated as CASSQGSDRPGNTGELFF. Full variable domain (remainder filled in from reference TRBV14 and TRBJ2-2): EAGVTQFPSHSVIEKGQTVTLRCDPISGHDNLYWYRRVMGKEIKFLLHFVKESKQDESGMPNNRFLAERTGGTYSTLKVQPAELEDSGVYFCASSQGSDRPGNTGELFFGEGSRLTVL.

Written as DNA, the CDR3 is TGTGCCAGCAGAGATGGACAGGGGGACAATCAGCCCCAGCATTTT. It is translated as CASRDGQGDNQPQHF. The V and J genes are TRBV28 and TRBJ1-5, with 10 bases identical to TRBD1. This CDR3 has 15 residues. Germline CDR1 and CDR2: MDHEN and SYDVKM. The V and J ends lost 6 bases and 3 bases, in that order; junction bases with no gene match: 5.